One sample yielded the 15 T cell receptor beta chains listed below, sequenced in a study of Graves' ophthalmopathy and Graves' hyperthyroidism. Amplification targeted the TCR beta CDR3 regions, with RNA transcripts as the source material. First-round RT-PCR with HTBI primers preceded a second-round multiplex PCR. MiXCR, run by TCRdb on the multiplex PCR reads, gives a single entry per CDR3 protein. This sample has about 220,000 distinct CDR3 sequences, with 20% to 25% found just once. The sequenced sample was peripheral blood. The receptor set was obtained from a woman aged 50 to 60 with Graves' ophthalmopathy.

There are many counts of this clonotype. The chain joins TRBV11-2 to TRBJ1-2, with a tentative D call TRBD1 (5 bases). The CDR3 runs 15 residues. V dropped 3 bases and J dropped 0 bases, with 11 bases sitting between them. CDR1 and CDR2 from the germline V gene are SGHAT and FQNNGV. The CDR3 here is CASSLSTGPNYGYTF. The CDR3 DNA reads as TGTGCCAGCAGCTTGAGTACAGGACCTAACTATGGCTACACCTTC.

The chain employs TRBV3-1 and TRBJ1-1, with TRBD1 as a possible D gene (5 bases). Germline V gene data show CDR1 as LGHDT and CDR2 as YNNKEL (reference sequence). Trimming stripped 0 bases from V and 6 bases from J, with 14 bases between. This CDR3 contains 15 residues. The CDR3 loop is CASSQDAQGKAEAFF. As DNA, the CDR3 is TGTGCCAGCAGCCAAGATGCCCAGGGTAAAGCTGAAGCTTTCTTT.

This clonotype was observed many times. The chain recombines TRBV27 with TRBJ1-6; weak D call: TRBD1 (5 bases). Trimming cost V 11 bases and J 6 bases, with 11 bases left between them. CDR3 length: 12 amino acids. Germline V gene lookup returns CDR1 MNHEY and CDR2 SMNVEV (reference sequence). The CDR3 coding sequence is TGTGCCGCGGGACGGATTAATTCACCCCTCCACTTT. Its protein is CAAGRINSPLHF.

This clonotype occurred many times. The chain has TRBV6-5 and TRBJ2-7; D possibly matches TRBD1 or TRBD2 (5 bases each). The germline V gene encodes CDR1 MNHEY and CDR2 SVGAGI. Trimming left V 6 bases short and J 2 bases short, with 17 bases between. The CDR3 has 15 amino acids. CDR3 sequence reads: CASSLKDGATYEQYF. Here the CDR3 DNA reads TGTGCCAGCAGCTTAAAGGACGGGGCGACCTACGAGCAGTACTTC.

The V gene is TRBV5-6, the J gene TRBJ2-7; D is possibly TRBD1 (7 bases). With 3 bases removed from V and 3 bases from J, the gap between germline ends came to 10 bases. The CDR3 has 13 residues. Germline V gives CDR1 SGHDT, CDR2 YYEEEE. DNA for the CDR3: TGTGCCAGCAGCTGGGGGGACAGCTACGAGCAGTACTTC. Residues: CASSWGDSYEQYF.

This clonotype has at least ten counts. The V gene is TRBV18, the J gene TRBJ2-5; TRBD2 agrees at 7 bases. Germline V gives CDR1 KGHSH, CDR2 LQKENI. CDR3 length: 15 amino acids. The ends lost 0 bases at V and 1 base at J; junction bases unmatched: 2. The CDR3 reads CASSPPRGSQETQYF. The DNA of the CDR3 is TGTGCCAGCTCACCACCCCGCGGGAGCCAAGAGACCCAGTACTTC.

Many counts were recorded for this clonotype. The chain joins TRBV4-1 to TRBJ2-7; TRBD2 might be the D (5 bases). This CDR3 comprises 15 residues. Germline CDR1 reads MGHRA; CDR2 reads YSYEKL. Trimming took 4 bases from V and 5 from J, leaving 18 bases between them. CDR3 loop: CASSPPWGETNEQYF. Here the CDR3 DNA reads TGCGCCAGCAGCCCTCCTTGGGGAGAGACGAACGAGCAGTACTTC.

V gene TRBV12-3 or TRBV12-4 combines with J gene TRBJ2-5; a weak D match, TRBD1 (6 bases). Trimming cost V 0 bases and J 5 bases, with 16 bases left between them. This CDR3 is 16 amino acids long. CDR3 residues: CASSLAGVGAGETQYF. CDR3 DNA sequence: TGTGCCAGCAGTTTAGCGGGAGTGGGGGCCGGGGAGACCCAGTACTTC.

This clonotype has a count of ten or more. V is TRBV20-1 and J is TRBJ1-6; weak D call: TRBD1 (5 bases). Germline V lookup: CDR1 DFQATT, CDR2 SNEGSKA (reference sequence). The CDR3 is made up of 13 amino acids. The ends were cut back, 3 bases at V and 7 bases at J, with 10 bases in the middle. The DNA for the CDR3 is TGCAGTGCTAGTGTGGGGCTCAATTCACCCCTCCACTTT. It codes for CSASVGLNSPLHF.

CDR3 bases: TGCAGTGCTCCAGAACAGGGGGACGAGCAGTACTTC. Its translation is CSAPEQGDEQYF. This chain connects TRBV20-1 to TRBJ2-7, with 8 bases matching TRBD1. This CDR3 region has 12 residues. Germline V gene lookup returns CDR1 DFQATT and CDR2 SNEGSKA (reference sequence). V gave up 5 bases and J gave up 5 bases; unmatched junction bases: 5.

The sample holds many counts of this clonotype. The rearrangement joins TRBV27 to TRBJ1-1, with D maybe TRBD1 (5 bases). The V end was cut by 2 bases, the J end by 5 bases, with 12 bases between. From germline, CDR1 is MNHEY and CDR2 SMNVEV (reference sequence). The CDR3 has 14 amino acids. The CDR3 protein is CASSLTGGVTEAFF. The CDR3, as DNA: TGTGCCAGCAGTTTAACTGGGGGGGTTACTGAAGCTTTCTTT.

This clonotype showed up many times. The chain is built from TRBV7-2 and TRBJ1-1; tentatively, D is TRBD1 (5 bases). Trimming took 11 bases from V and 11 from J, leaving 21 bases between them. Germline lookup yields CDR1 SGHTA and CDR2 FQGNSA. CDR3 size: 12 residues. CDR3: CAHQEGTLGAFF. The CDR3 nucleotides read TGTGCCCACCAGGAGGGGACCCTGGGGGCTTTCTTT.

This clonotype was recorded many times. The V call is TRBV28, the J call TRBJ2-2, with TRBD2 matching over 11 bases. Germline CDR1 is MDHEN and CDR2 is SYDVKM. Losses at the gene ends were 6 bases for V and 8 bases for J; bases not matched to a gene: 8. CDR3 length: 15 residues. CDR3 amino acids: CASSIGTSGSGELFF. The CDR3 DNA is TGTGCCAGCAGCATCGGGACTAGCGGATCGGGGGAGCTGTTTTTT.

V is TRBV9 and J is TRBJ2-4; D is unclear. The ends were cut back, 5 bases at V and 0 bases at J, with 9 bases in the middle. Per the germline V gene, CDR1 is SGDLS and CDR2 is YYNGEE. CDR3 size: 14 residues. CDR3 loop: CASSASGAKNIQYF. As DNA, the CDR3 is TGTGCCAGCAGTGCAAGTGGAGCCAAAAACATTCAGTACTTC.

This clonotype turned up a few times. The V and J genes are TRBV24-1 and TRBJ2-5; 10 positions match TRBD2. This CDR3 has 15 residues. With 4 bases clipped from V and 5 bases from J, the junction kept 6 bases outside the gene matches. Germline CDR1 KGHDR, CDR2 SFDVKD. This CDR3 is CATSEASGSWETQYF. DNA for the CDR3: TGTGCCACCAGTGAGGCTAGCGGGAGTTGGGAGACCCAGTACTTC.